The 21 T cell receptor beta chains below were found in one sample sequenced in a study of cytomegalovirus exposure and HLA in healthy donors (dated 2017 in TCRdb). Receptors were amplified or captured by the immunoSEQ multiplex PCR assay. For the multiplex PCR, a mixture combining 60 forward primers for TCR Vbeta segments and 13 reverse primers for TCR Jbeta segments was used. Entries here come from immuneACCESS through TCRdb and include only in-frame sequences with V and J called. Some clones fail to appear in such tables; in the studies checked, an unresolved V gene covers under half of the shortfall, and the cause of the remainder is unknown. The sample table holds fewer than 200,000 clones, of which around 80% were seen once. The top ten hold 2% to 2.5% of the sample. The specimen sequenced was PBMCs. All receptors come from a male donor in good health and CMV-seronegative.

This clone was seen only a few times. CDR3 amino acids: CASSADHRPYEQYF. The CDR3 DNA reads TGTGCCAGTTCGGCGGATCATAGACCCTACGAGCAGTACTTC. V and J are TRBV19 and TRBJ2-7; the D is unclear. Per germline, CDR1 LNHDA and CDR2 SQIVND (reference sequence). This CDR3 has 14 residues. Trimming left V 8 bases short and J 2 bases short, with 16 bases between.

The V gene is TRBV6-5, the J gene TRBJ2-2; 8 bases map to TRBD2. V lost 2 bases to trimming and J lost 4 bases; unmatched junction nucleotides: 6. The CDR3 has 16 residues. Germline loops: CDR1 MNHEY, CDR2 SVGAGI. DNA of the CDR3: TGTGCCAGCAGTTACCGGGGGGGCCGGGGCACCGGGGAGCTGTTTTTT. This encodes CASSYRGGRGTGELFF.

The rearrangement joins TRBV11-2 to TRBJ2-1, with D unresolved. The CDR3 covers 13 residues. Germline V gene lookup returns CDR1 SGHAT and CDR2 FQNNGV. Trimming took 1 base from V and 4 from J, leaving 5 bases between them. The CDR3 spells CASSLALYNEQFF. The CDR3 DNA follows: TGTGCCAGCAGCTTAGCGCTATACAATGAGCAGTTCTTC. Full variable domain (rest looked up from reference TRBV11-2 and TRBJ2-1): EAGVAQSPRYKIIEKRQSVAFWCNPISGHATLYWYQQILGQGPKLLIQFQNNGVVDDSQLPKDRFSAERLKGVDSTLKIQPAKLEDSAVYLCASSLALYNEQFFGPGTRLTVL.

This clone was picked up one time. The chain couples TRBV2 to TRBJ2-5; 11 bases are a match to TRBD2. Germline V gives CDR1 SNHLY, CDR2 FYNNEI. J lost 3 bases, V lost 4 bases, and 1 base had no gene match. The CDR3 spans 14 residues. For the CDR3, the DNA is TGTGCCAGCAGTGTACTAGCGGGGGAAGAGACCCAGTACTTC. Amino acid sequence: CASSVLAGEETQYF.

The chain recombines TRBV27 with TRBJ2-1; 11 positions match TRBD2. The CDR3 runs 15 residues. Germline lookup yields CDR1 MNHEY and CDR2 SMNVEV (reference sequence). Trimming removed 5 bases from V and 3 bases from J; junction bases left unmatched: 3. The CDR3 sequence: CASSETSGDYNEQFF. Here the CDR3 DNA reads TGTGCCAGCAGTGAGACTAGCGGGGACTACAATGAGCAGTTCTTC.

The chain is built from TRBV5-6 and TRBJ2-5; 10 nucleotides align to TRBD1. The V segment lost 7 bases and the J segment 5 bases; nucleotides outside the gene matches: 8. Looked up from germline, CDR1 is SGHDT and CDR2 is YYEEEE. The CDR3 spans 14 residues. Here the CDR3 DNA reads TGTGCCAGCGGCCGGGACAGGGGAAAGGAGACCCAGTACTTC. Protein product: CASGRDRGKETQYF.

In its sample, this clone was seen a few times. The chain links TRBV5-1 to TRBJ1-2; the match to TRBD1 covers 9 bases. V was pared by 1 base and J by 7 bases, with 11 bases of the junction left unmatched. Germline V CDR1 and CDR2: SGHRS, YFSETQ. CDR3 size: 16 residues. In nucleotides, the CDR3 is TGCGCCAGCAGCTTGACGTTCGGGACAGGGAACGGTGGCTACACCTTC. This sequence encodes CASSLTFGTGNGGYTF.

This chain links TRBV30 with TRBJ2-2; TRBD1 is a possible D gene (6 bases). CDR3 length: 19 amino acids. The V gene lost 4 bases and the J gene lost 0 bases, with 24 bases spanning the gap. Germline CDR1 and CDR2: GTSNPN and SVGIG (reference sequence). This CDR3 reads CAWTPYKGQILSNTGELFF. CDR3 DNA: TGTGCCTGGACCCCCTATAAGGGACAAATCCTTTCGAACACCGGGGAGCTGTTTTTT.

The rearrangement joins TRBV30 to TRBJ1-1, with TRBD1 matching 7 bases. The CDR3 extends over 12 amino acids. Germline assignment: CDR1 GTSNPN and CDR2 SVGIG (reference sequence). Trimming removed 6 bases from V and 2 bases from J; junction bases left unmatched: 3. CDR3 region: CACDRDNTEAFF. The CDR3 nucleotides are TGTGCCTGCGACAGGGATAACACTGAAGCTTTCTTT.

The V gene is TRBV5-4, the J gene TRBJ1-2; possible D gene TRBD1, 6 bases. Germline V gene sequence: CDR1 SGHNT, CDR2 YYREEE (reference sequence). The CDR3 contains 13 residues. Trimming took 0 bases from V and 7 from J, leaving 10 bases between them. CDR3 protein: CASSLEAGVGYTF. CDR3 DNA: TGTGCCAGCAGCTTGGAGGCAGGGGTTGGCTACACCTTC.

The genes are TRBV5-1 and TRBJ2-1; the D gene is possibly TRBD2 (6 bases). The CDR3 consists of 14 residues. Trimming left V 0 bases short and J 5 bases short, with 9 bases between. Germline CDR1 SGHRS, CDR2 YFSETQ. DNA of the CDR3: TGCGCCAGCAGCTTGGTCGGGGGAGACAATGAGCAGTTCTTC. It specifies CASSLVGGDNEQFF.

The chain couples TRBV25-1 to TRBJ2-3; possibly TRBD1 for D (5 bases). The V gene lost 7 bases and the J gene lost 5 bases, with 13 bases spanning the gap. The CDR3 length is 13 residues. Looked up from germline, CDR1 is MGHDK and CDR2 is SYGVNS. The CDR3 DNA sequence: TGTGCCAGCACCCCCTGGGGCCGAGATACGCAGTATTTT. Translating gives CASTPWGRDTQYF.

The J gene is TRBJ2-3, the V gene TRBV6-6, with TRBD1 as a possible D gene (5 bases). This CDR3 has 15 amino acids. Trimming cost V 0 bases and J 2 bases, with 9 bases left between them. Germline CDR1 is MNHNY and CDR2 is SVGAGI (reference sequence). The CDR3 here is CASSYSRQTTDTQYF. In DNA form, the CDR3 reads TGTGCCAGCAGTTACTCGCGACAGACCACAGATACGCAGTATTTT.

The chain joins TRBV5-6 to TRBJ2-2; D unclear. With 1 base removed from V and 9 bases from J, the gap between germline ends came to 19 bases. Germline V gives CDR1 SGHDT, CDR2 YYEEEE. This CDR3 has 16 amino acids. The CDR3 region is CASSLTSWSPGWELFF. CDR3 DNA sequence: TGTGCCAGCAGCTTGACATCGTGGAGCCCTGGGTGGGAGCTGTTTTTT.

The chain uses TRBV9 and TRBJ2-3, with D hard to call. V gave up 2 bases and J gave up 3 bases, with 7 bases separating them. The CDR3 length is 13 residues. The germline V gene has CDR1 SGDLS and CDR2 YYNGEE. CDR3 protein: CASSVSVTDTQYF. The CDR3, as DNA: TGTGCCAGCAGCGTTTCAGTGACAGATACGCAGTATTTT.

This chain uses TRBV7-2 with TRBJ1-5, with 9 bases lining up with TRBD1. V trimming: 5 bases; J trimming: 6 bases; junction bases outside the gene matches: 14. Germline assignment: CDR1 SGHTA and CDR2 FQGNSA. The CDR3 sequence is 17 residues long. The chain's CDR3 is CASSPGPGQGGGQPQHF. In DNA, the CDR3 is TGTGCCAGCAGCCCCGGGCCGGGACAGGGAGGCGGTCAGCCCCAGCATTTT.

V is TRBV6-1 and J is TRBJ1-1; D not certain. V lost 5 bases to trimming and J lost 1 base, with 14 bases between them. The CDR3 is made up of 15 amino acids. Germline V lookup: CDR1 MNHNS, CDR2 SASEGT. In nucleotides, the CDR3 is TGTGCCAGCAGTTCTCGGAGCGAGCCGAACACTGAAGCTTTCTTT. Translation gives CASSSRSEPNTEAFF.

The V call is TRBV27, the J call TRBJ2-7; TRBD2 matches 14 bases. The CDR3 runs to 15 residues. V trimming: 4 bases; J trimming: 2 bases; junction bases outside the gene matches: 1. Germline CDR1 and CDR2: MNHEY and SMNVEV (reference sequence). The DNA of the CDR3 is TGTGCCAGCAGTTCGGGACTAGCGGGGGCCTACGAGCAGTACTTC. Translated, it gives CASSSGLAGAYEQYF.

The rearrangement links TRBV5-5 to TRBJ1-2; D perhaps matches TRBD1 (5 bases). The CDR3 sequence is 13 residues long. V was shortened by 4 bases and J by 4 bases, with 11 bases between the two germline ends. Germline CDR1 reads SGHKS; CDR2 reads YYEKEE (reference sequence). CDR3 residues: CASSLPGLYGYTF. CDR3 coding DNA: TGTGCCAGCAGCCTCCCGGGACTCTATGGCTACACCTTC.

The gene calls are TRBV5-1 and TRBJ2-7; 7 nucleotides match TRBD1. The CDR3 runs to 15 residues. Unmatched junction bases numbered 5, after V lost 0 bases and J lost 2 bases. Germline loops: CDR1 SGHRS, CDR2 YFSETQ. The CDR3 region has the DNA TGCGCCAGCAGCTTGGGGACAGGTTCCACCTACGAGCAGTACTTC. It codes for CASSLGTGSTYEQYF.

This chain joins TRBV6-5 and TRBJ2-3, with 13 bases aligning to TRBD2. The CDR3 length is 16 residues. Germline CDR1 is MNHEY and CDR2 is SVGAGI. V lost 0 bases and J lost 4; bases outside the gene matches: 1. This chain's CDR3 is CASSYSTSGGSDTQYF. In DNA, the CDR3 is TGTGCCAGCAGTTACTCGACTAGCGGGGGGTCAGATACGCAGTATTTT.